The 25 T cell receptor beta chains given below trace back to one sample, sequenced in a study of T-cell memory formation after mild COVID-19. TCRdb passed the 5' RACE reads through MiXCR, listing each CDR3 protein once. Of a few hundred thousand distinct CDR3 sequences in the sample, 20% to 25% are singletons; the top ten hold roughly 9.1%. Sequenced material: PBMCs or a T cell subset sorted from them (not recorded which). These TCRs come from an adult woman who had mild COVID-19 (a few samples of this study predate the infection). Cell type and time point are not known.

DNA for the CDR3: TGTGCCAGCAGCCAAGGGACAGGGGTCAGCACAGATACGCAGTATTTT. This translates into CASSQGTGVSTDTQYF. This chain joins TRBV7-6 and TRBJ2-3, with 10 positions matching TRBD1. The CDR3 runs 16 residues. V shed 5 bases, J shed 0 bases, and the junction held 5 bases outside the gene matches. Germline V lookup: CDR1 SGHVS, CDR2 FNYEAQ.

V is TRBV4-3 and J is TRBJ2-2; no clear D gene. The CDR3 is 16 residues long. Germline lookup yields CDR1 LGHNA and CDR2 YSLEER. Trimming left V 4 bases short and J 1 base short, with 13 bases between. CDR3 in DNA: TGCGCCAGCAGCCCCGGACGAGTGGGGAACACCGGGGAGCTGTTTTTT. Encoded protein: CASSPGRVGNTGELFF.

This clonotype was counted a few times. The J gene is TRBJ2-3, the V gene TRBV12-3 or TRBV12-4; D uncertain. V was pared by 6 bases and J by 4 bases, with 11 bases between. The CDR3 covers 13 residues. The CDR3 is CASSPTVADTQYF. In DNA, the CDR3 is TGTGCCAGCAGCCCGACGGTGGCAGATACGCAGTATTTT.

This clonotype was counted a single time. The CDR3 sequence: CSALNREDGEQFF. The CDR3 DNA is TGCAGTGCCTTGAACAGAGAGGACGGTGAGCAGTTCTTC. The chain combines TRBV20-1 with TRBJ2-1; D remains unclear. Germline loops: CDR1 DFQATT, CDR2 SNEGSKA (reference sequence). The CDR3 length is 13 residues. Between the trimmed V and J ends, which lost 6 bases and 9 bases, there was a span of 18 bases.

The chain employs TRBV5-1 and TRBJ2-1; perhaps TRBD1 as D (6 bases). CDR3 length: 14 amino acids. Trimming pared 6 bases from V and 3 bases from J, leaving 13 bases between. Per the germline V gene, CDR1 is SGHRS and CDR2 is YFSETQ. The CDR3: CASTWGQGYNEQFF. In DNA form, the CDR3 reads TGCGCCAGCACTTGGGGACAAGGCTACAATGAGCAGTTCTTC.

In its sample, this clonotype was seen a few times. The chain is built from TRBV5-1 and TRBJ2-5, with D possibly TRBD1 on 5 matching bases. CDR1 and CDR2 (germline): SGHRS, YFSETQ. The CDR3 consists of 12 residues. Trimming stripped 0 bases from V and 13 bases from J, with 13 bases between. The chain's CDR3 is CASSLEGATGYF. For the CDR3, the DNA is TGCGCCAGCAGCTTGGAAGGGGCCACGGGGTACTTC.

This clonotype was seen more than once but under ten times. The CDR3 sequence: CASSLGQGLSTEAFF. As DNA, the CDR3 is TGCGCCAGCAGCCTCGGACAGGGGCTGTCCACTGAAGCTTTCTTT. The J gene is TRBJ1-1, the V gene TRBV4-3; 9 positions match TRBD1. Germline V CDR1 and CDR2: LGHNA, YSLEER. The V segment lost 4 bases and the J segment 4 bases; nucleotides outside the gene matches: 7. The CDR3 runs 15 residues.

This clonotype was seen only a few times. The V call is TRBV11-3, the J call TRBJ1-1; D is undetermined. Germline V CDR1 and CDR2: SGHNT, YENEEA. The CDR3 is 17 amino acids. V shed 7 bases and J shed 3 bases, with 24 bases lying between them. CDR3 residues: CASTPPWQLVLDTEAFF. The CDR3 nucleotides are TGTGCCAGCACCCCCCCGTGGCAGCTTGTTTTGGACACTGAAGCTTTCTTT.

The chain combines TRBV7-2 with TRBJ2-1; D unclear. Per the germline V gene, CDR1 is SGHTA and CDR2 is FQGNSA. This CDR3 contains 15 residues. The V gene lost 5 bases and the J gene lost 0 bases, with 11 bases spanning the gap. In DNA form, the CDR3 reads TGTGCCAGCAGCCCCGAGAGGAGCTCCTACAATGAGCAGTTCTTC. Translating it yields CASSPERSSYNEQFF.

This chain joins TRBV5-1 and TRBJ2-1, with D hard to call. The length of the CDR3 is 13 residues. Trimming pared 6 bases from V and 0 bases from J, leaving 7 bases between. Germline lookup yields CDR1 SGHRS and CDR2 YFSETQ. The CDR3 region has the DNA TGCGCCAGCATGACCTTCTCCTACAATGAGCAGTTCTTC. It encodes CASMTFSYNEQFF.

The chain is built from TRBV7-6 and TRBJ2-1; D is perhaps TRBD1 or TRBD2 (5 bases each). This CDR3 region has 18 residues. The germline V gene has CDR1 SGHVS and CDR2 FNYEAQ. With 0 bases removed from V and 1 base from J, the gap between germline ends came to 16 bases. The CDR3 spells CASSLASVVGRSYNEQFF. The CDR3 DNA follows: TGTGCCAGCAGCTTAGCATCCGTAGTGGGACGGTCCTACAATGAGCAGTTCTTC.

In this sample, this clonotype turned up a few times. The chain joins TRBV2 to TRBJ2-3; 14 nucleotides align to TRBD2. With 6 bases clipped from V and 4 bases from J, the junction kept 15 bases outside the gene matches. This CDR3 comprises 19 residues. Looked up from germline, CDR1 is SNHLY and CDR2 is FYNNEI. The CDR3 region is CASRPPPGLAGEGPDTQYF. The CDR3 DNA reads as TGTGCCAGCAGACCTCCCCCGGGACTAGCGGGAGAAGGACCAGATACGCAGTATTTT. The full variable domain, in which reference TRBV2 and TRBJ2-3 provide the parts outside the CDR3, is EPEVTQTPSHQVTQMGQEVILRCVPISNHLYFYWYRQILGQKVEFLVSFYNNEISEKSEIFDDQFSVERPDGSNFTLKIRSTKLEDSAMYFCASRPPPGLAGEGPDTQYFGPGTRLTVL.

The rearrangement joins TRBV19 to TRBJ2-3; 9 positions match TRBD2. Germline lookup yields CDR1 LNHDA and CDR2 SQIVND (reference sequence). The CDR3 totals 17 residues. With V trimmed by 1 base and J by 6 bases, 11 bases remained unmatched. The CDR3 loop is CASSIGPAGGPGDTQYF. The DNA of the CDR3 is TGTGCCAGTAGTATAGGCCCAGCGGGAGGCCCTGGTGATACGCAGTATTTT.

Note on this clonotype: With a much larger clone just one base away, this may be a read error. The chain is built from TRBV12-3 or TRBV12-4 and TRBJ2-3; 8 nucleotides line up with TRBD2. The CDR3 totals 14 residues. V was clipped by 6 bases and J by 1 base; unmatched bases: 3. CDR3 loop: CASSVTSGTDTQYF. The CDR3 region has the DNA TGTGCCAGCAGCGTGACTAGCGGCACAGATACGCAGTATTTT.

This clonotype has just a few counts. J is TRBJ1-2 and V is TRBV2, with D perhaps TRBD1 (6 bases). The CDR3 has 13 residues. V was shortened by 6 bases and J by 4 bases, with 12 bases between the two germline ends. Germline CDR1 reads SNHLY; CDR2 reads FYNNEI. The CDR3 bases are TGTGCCAGCAGCTTAAGCAGGGGCTATGGCTACACCTTC. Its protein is CASSLSRGYGYTF.

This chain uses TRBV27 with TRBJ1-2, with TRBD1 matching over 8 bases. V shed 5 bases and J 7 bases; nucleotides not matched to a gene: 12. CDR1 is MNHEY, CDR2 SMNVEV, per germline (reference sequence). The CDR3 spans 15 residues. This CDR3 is CASSTTHRTGFGYTF. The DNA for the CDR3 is TGTGCCAGCAGTACCACCCACCGGACAGGGTTTGGCTACACCTTC.

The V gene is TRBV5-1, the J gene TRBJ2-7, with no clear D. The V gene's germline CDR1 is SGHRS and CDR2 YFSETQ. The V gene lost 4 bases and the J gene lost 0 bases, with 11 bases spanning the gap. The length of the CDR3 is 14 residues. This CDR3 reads CASSRVMSSYEQYF. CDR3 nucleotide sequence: TGCGCCAGCAGCCGAGTCATGAGCTCCTACGAGCAGTACTTC.

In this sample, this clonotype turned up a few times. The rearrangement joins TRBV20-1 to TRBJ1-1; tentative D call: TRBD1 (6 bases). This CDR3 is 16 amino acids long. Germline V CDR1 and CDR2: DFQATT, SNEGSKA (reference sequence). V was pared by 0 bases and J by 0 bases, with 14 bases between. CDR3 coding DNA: TGCAGTGCTAGAGAAACAGGGTGGAGGTTGAACACTGAAGCTTTCTTT. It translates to CSARETGWRLNTEAFF.

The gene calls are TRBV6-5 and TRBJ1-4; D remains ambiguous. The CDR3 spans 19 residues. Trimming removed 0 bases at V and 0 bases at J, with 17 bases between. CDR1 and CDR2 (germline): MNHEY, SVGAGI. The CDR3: CASSYSSPSGIATNEKLFF. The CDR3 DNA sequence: TGTGCCAGCAGTTACTCGAGTCCATCTGGAATTGCAACTAATGAAAAACTGTTTTTT.

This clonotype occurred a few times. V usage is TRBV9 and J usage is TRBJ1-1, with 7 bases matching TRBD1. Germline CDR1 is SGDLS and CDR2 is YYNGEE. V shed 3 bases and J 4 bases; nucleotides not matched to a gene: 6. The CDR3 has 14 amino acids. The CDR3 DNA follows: TGTGCCAGCAGCGCCCGACAGGGTGCCACTGAAGCTTTCTTT. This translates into CASSARQGATEAFF.

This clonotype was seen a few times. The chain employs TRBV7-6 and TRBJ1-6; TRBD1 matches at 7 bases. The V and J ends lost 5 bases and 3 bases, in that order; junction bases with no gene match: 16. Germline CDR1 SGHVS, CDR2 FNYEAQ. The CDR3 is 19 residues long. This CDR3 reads CASSPEVGPGTDYNSPLHF. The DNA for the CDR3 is TGTGCCAGCAGCCCCGAAGTAGGTCCGGGGACAGACTATAATTCACCCCTCCACTTT. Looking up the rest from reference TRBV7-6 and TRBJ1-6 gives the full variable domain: GAGVSQSPRYKVTKRGQDVALRCDPISGHVSLYWYRQALGQGPEFLTYFNYEAQQDKSGLPNDRFSAERPEGSISTLTIQRTEQRDSAMYRCASSPEVGPGTDYNSPLHFGNGTRLTVT.

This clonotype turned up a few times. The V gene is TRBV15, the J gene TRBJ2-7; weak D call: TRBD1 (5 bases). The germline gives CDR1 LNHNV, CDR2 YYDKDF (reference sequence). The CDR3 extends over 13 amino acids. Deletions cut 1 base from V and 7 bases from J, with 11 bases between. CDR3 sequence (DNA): TGTGCCACCAGCAGAGCTCAGGGTGGAGAGCAGTACTTC. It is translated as CATSRAQGGEQYF.

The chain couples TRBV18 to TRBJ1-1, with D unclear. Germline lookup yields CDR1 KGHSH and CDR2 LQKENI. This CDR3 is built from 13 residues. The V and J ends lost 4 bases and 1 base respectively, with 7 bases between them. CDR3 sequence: CASSRAQNTEAFF. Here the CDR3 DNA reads TGTGCCAGCTCACGCGCCCAGAACACTGAAGCTTTCTTT.

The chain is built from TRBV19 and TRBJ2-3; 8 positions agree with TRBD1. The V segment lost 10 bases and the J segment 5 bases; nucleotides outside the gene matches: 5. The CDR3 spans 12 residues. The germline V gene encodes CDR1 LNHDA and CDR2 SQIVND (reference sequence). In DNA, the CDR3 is TGTGCCACATCCAGGGGGCAAGATACGCAGTATTTT. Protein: CATSRGQDTQYF.

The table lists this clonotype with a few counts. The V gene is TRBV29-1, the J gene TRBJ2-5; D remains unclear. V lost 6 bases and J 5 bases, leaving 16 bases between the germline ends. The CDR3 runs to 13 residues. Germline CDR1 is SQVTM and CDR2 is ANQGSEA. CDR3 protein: CSVRALLGETQYF. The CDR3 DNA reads TGCAGCGTCCGGGCCCTGTTGGGGGAGACCCAGTACTTC.